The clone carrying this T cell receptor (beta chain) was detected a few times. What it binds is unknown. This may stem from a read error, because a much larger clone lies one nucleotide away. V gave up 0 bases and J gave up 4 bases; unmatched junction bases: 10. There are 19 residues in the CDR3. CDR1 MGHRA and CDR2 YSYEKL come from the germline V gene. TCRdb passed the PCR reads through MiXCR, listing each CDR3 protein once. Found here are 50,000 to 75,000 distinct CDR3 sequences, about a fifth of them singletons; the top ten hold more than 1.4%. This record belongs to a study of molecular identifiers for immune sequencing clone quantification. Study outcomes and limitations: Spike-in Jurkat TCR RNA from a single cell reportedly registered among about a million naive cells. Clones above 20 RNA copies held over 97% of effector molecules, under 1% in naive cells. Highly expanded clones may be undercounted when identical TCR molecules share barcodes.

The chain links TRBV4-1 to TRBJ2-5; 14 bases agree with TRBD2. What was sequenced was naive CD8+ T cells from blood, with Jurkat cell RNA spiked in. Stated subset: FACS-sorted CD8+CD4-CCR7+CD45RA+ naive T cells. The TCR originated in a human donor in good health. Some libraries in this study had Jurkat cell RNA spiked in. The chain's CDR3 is CASSQDQVTSGGAGETQYF. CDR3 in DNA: TGCGCCAGCAGCCAAGATCAAGTGACTAGCGGGGGGGCTGGAGAGACCCAGTACTTC.